This T cell receptor beta chain was captured in a study of CD8+CD57+ T cells in acquired aplastic anemia. For the study at large: Across the sorted CD4+ and CD8+ cells, DNA amounts averaged roughly 3.5 ug.

Patients chosen for sequencing had shown CD8+CD57+ cell expansion by flow cytometry. Patient blood was sampled before any therapy had been received. Template material for TCR beta VDJ and CDR3 profiling consisted of genomic DNA. Each CDR3 protein is one row after TCRdb ran MiXCR on the reads. Here the sample spans some 150,000 distinct CDR3 sequences, 71% being singletons. For this clonotype: Its target is unknown.

The CDR3 has 17 amino acids. Germline V gene lookup returns CDR1 LNHNV and CDR2 YYDKDF (reference sequence). V lost 2 bases, J lost 8 bases, and 11 bases stayed unmatched. Study-wide results and limits: The study found no significant CD8+ Simpson's diversity difference between patients and controls. Patients and controls shared twenty-nine CD8+ CDR3 sequences, highly expressed in patients.

Sequenced sample: sorted CD4+, CD8+, or CD8+CD57+ T cells (not recorded which) from PBMCs. This TCR was sampled from a human donor with aplastic anemia. The genes are TRBV15 and TRBJ1-6; 8 bases are a match to TRBD1. The DNA of the CDR3 is TGTGCCACCAGCAGATCCAAGACAGGGGAAGGAGATTCACCCCTCCACTTT. Translation: CATSRSKTGEGDSPLHF.